This TCR beta chain was documented in a study of blood T cells in healthy people across ages. Study results and limitations: A strong correlation was found between TCR beta diversity and the percentage of naive T cells. Fewer expanded clones and more diversity marked long-lived versus aged donors.

Alongside a J-beta primer mix, a sample-barcoded 5' primer served in a second PCR lasting about 7 to 12 cycles. Via MiXCR, TCRdb re-called the 5' RACE reads, giving one row per CDR3 protein. The sample holds about 1,400,000 distinct CDR3 sequences, roughly 59% seen once. On this clonotype itself: The target antigen is unknown.

V was clipped by 1 base and J by 1 base, with 7 bases between them. CDR3 size: 14 residues. The germline V gene has CDR1 MGHRA and CDR2 YSYEKL. Donation came from healthy Caucasian individuals in Russia who were aged 6 to 90. The sequenced material came from blood. The chain carries TRBV4-1 and TRBJ2-5, with unresolved D. The sequence derives from a man aged 18 to 30 in good health. CDR3 region: CASSQVPTQETQYF. The CDR3 nucleotides read TGCGCCAGCAGCCAAGTACCAACCCAAGAGACCCAGTACTTC.